These T cell receptor beta chains were read from a single sample in a study of blood T cell repertoires in COVID-19. Data came from immunoSEQ multiplex PCR; TCRdb stores just in-frame clones and leaves some out. The table lists about 150,000 clones, roughly 78% of them singletons. The sample comprised peripheral blood. Receptors were obtained from a man older than 75 with acute or convalescent COVID-19. Each CDR3 is given with its conserved first and last residue. A D gene is named only where the DNA matches it firmly. Clone size appears in some rows only: once, few, many, or a class for an expanded clone.

cdr3_nt | cdr3_aa | v_call | d_call | clone_size | j_call
TGTGCCAGCAGCCCTACCGGGGGGCCCACCGGGGAGCTGTTTTTT | CASSPTGGPTGELFF | TRBV11-2 | . | few | TRBJ2-2
TGTGCCTGGAGTCCGCGGTCCAGGGGGCAGGGCTACACCTTC | CAWSPRSRGQGYTF | TRBV30 | TRBD1 | few | TRBJ1-2
TGTGCCAGCAGCCTGAGGGCCTCTAACTATGGCTACACCTTC | CASSLRASNYGYTF | TRBV5-8 | . | . | TRBJ1-2
TGTGCCATCAGTGCTACAGGGTCCTACGAGCAGTACTTC | CAISATGSYEQYF | TRBV10-3 | . | . | TRBJ2-7
TGTGCGCGGGACAGGGGGACGGCCGGGGAGCTGTTTTTT | CARDRGTAGELFF | TRBV30 | TRBD1 | once | TRBJ2-2
TGCGCCAGCAGTGAAATTGGAGGGAATGAGCAGTTCTTC | CASSEIGGNEQFF | TRBV10-1 | . | many | TRBJ2-1
TGTGCCACCAGCAGAGGGTCTAGTCTCAGAGAGACCCAGTACTTC | CATSRGSSLRETQYF | TRBV15 | . | few | TRBJ2-5
TGTGCCAGCAGCTTACAGGGCGACCCAAGCAATCAGCCCCAGCATTTT | CASSLQGDPSNQPQHF | TRBV13 | . | . | TRBJ1-5
TGTGCCAGCAGCCCCCAGCGGGTCACAGATACGCAGTATTTT | CASSPQRVTDTQYF | TRBV5-6 | . | . | TRBJ2-3
TGTGCCAGCCTAATCACAGGCCTCGGGGAGCTGTTTTTT | CASLITGLGELFF | TRBV2 | . | . | TRBJ2-2
TGTGCCAGCAGTCCCGGACAGGGAACTAACTATGGCTACACCTTC | CASSPGQGTNYGYTF | TRBV28 | TRBD1 | . | TRBJ1-2
TGTGCCAGCCAGCGAAGAAACTATGGCTACACCTTC | CASQRRNYGYTF | TRBV2 | . | once | TRBJ1-2
TGTGCCAGCAGCTTAGTCCCAGGGGAGACCCAGTACTTC | CASSLVPGETQYF | TRBV7-9 | . | . | TRBJ2-5
TGCGCCAGCAGACCTCAGGGGGCTCGGACTGAAGCTTTCTTT | CASRPQGARTEAFF | TRBV5-1 | TRBD1 | . | TRBJ1-1
TGTGCCAGCTCACCACGGACAGGGGTTACCGGGGAGCTGTTTTTT | CASSPRTGVTGELFF | TRBV18 | TRBD1 | . | TRBJ2-2
TGCGCCAGCAGCTTGTTAGGGGCGGGGGTTGCTAAAGAGACCCAGTACTTC | CASSLLGAGVAKETQYF | TRBV5-1 | TRBD2 | . | TRBJ2-5
TGTGCCAGCTCACCCGAGGGAAATCAGCCCCAGCATTTT | CASSPEGNQPQHF | TRBV18 | . | . | TRBJ1-5
TGTGCCAGCAGCCCCGGGACAGAGTCCTACAATGAGCAGTTCTTC | CASSPGTESYNEQFF | TRBV13 | TRBD1 | . | TRBJ2-1
TGTGCCAGTAGCCTTAACGGACAGGGAACCTATGGCTACACCTTC | CASSLNGQGTYGYTF | TRBV19 | TRBD1 | . | TRBJ1-2
TGTGCCAGCAGAGGTAACAGGGGCTTTTATGAAAAACTGTTTTTT | CASRGNRGFYEKLFF | TRBV2 | TRBD1 | . | TRBJ1-4
TGTGCCAGCAGGCTACAGGGGACGGGCAATCAGCCCCAGCATTTT | CASRLQGTGNQPQHF | TRBV6-5 | TRBD1 | . | TRBJ1-5
TGTGCCAGCAGCCAAGCAGGGGTCGGAAACACCATATATTTT | CASSQAGVGNTIYF | TRBV3-1/TRBV3-2 | . | . | TRBJ1-3
TGTGCCAGCAGGGGGACTAGCGGGGGGCCGCCGTTCTTC | CASRGTSGGPPFF | TRBV27 | TRBD2 | . | TRBJ2-1
TGTGCCAGCAGTCGACAGGGCAATGAGCAGTTCTTC | CASSRQGNEQFF | TRBV2 | TRBD1 | . | TRBJ2-1
TGTGCCAGCAGCCAAGGGACAGGGGATGTTCATGGCTACACCTTC | CASSQGTGDVHGYTF | TRBV3-1/TRBV3-2 | TRBD1 | . | TRBJ1-2
TGTGCCAGCAGCTTAGAGGGACAGGGCATGAACACTGAAGCTTTCTTT | CASSLEGQGMNTEAFF | TRBV7-6 | TRBD1 | few | TRBJ1-1
TGTGCCAGCAGCTTGGGGGGGACAGGGGGCTATGGCTACACCTTC | CASSLGGTGGYGYTF | TRBV5-4 | TRBD1 | . | TRBJ1-2
TGCGCCAGCAGCCCGGTCCAGGACACTGAAGCTTTCTTT | CASSPVQDTEAFF | TRBV5-1 | . | many | TRBJ1-1
TGTGCCAGCTCACCTGACAGGGGCAGAACTGAAGCTTTCTTT | CASSPDRGRTEAFF | TRBV18 | TRBD1 | few | TRBJ1-1
TGTGCCAGCAGCTTGGACAGGGGGCCCTACGAGCAGTACTTC | CASSLDRGPYEQYF | TRBV7-2 | TRBD1 | . | TRBJ2-7
TGTGCCAGCAGCCCCGCCCCGCGGATGAATCAGCCCCAGCATTTT | CASSPAPRMNQPQHF | TRBV7-2 | . | . | TRBJ1-5
TGTGCCAGCAGTTACTCGGGAGGGACCACGCAGTATTTT | CASSYSGGTTQYF | TRBV6-5 | TRBD2 | . | TRBJ2-3
TGCGCCAGCAGCCCCCGGCAGGGGGCCTACGAGCAGTACTTC | CASSPRQGAYEQYF | TRBV5-1 | TRBD1 | . | TRBJ2-7
TGTGCCAGCAGTTTAGGCAGGTACTATGGCTACACCTTC | CASSLGRYYGYTF | TRBV12-3/TRBV12-4 | . | . | TRBJ1-2
TGTGCCAGCAGCCACTGGGCGGGGGCAAAAGAGACCCAGTACTTC | CASSHWAGAKETQYF | TRBV3-1/TRBV3-2 | . | . | TRBJ2-5
TGTGCCAGCAGCTTAACTAATCAGCAGTTCTTC | CASSLTNQQFF | TRBV7-2 | . | few | TRBJ2-1
TGTGCCAGTAGTATGTGGTCAGAGGTGACCAAAAACATTCAGTACTTC | CASSMWSEVTKNIQYF | TRBV19 | . | . | TRBJ2-4
TGTGCCAGCAGCGTAGTTGGGACAGTACCGCTCAATGAGCAGTTCTTC | CASSVVGTVPLNEQFF | TRBV9 | TRBD1 | . | TRBJ2-1
TGTGCCAGCAGCCTGGGCCCCGGGATGAGCTCCTACGAGCAGTACTTC | CASSLGPGMSSYEQYF | TRBV7-2 | . | . | TRBJ2-7
TGTGCCAGCAAAGGGGCATTGTCTGGAAACACCATATATTTT | CASKGALSGNTIYF | TRBV27 | . | . | TRBJ1-3
TGTGCCAGCAGTGAATGGGGGGAGCAGGCTGTGTTTTTT | CASSEWGEQAVFF | TRBV25-1 | . | . | TRBJ1-4